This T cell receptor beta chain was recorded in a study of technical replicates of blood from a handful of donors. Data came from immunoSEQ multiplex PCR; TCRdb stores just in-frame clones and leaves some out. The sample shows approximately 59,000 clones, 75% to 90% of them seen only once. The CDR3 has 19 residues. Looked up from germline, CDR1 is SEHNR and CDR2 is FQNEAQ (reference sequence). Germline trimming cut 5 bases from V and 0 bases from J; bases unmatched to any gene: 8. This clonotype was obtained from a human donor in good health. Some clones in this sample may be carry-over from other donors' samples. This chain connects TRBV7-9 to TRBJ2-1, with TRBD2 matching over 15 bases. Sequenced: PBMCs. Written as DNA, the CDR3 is TGTGCCAGCAGCCCCAGGACTAGCGGGGGGGCGAGCTCCTACAATGAGCAGTTCTTC. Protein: CASSPRTSGGASSYNEQFF.